This T cell receptor beta chain was captured by sequencing in a study of blood T cell repertoires in COVID-19. The germline gives CDR1 MNHEY, CDR2 SVGAGI. With 4 bases removed from V and 4 bases from J, the gap between germline ends came to 13 bases. The CDR3 spans 14 residues. Only one count was recorded for this clone. TCRdb keeps only in-frame clones here, not all; method: immunoSEQ multiplex PCR. This sample carries about 150,000 clones, under 90% of them seen once, and the ten largest clones take 0.5% to 0.65%. The TCR originated in a man in his 60s with acute or convalescent COVID-19. Sequencing was done on a sample of peripheral blood. The chain couples TRBV6-5 to TRBJ1-1; TRBD1 is a possible D gene (5 bases). Here the CDR3 reads CASSLGAVITEAFF. CDR3 DNA sequence: TGTGCCAGCAGTTTAGGGGCAGTTATCACTGAAGCTTTCTTT.